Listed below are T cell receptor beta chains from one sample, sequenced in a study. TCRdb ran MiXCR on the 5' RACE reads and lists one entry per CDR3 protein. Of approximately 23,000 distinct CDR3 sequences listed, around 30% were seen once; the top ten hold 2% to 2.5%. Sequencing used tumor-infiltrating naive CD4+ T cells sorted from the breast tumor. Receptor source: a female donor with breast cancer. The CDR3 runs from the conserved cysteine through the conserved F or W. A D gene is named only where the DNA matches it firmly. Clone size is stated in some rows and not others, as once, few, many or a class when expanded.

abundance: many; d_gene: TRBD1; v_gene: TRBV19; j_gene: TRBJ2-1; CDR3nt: TGTGCCAGTAGTATAGCGGACAGGGCGAATGAGCAGTTCTTC; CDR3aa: CASSIADRANEQFF
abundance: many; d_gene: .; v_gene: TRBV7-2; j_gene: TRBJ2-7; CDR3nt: TGTGCCAGCAGCTTAAGGGGTTGGACGGTGACCTACGAGCAGTACTTC; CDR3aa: CASSLRGWTVTYEQYF
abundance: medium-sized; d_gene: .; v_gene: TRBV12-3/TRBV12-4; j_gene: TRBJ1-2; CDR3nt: TGTGCCAGCACATACTCCGGACAGAAGAACTATGGCTACACCTTC; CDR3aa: CASTYSGQKNYGYTF
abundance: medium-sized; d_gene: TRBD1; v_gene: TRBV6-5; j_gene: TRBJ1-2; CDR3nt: TGTGCCAGCAGTTACAAGGGACAGGGAACAAACTATGGCTACACCTTC; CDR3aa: CASSYKGQGTNYGYTF
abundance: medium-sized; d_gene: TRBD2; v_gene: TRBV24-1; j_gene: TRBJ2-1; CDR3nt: TGTGCCACCAGTGGTGCGGCTAGCGGGAGGGCTGAGCAGTTCTTC; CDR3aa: CATSGAASGRAEQFF
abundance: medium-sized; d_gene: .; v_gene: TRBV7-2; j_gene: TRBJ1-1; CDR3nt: TGTGCCAGCAGCTTATCCGCGGGTGTCACTGAAGCTTTCTTT; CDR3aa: CASSLSAGVTEAFF
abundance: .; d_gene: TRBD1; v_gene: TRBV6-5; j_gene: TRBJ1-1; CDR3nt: TGTGCCAGCAGTACCACAGGGGGCACTGAAGCTTTCTTT; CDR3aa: CASSTTGGTEAFF
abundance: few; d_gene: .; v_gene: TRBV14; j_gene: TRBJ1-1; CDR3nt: TGTGCCAGCAGCCAAGGAGGGAGCACTGAAGCTTTCTTT; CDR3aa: CASSQGGSTEAFF
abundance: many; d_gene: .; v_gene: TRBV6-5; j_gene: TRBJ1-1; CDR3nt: TGTGCCAGCAGCGAGGGGGATCTGAACACTGAAGCTTTCTTT; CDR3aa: CASSEGDLNTEAFF
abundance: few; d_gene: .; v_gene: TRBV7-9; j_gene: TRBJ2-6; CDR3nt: TGTGCCAGCAGCCCCATGATGTCTGGGGCCAACGTCCTGACTTTC; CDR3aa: CASSPMMSGANVLTF
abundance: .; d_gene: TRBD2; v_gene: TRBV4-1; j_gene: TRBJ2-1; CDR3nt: TGCGCCAGCAGCCAAGACGGTGATAGCGGGAGTGATGAGCAGTTCTTC; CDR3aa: CASSQDGDSGSDEQFF